This T cell receptor (beta chain) was captured by sequencing in a study of tumor-infiltrating lymphocytes in primary liver carcinoma (dated by TCRdb to 2016 to 2017). Describing the broader study: About 5 patients with histopathologically diagnosed primary liver carcinoma underwent surgical resection in China between late 2015 and 2016. Hepatocellular carcinoma (four) or combined HCC and intrahepatic cholangiocarcinoma (one) was present in the five patients, who were three men and two women aged 30 to 69 years. Tumors of the five patients were stage T1-T3 N0M0 with maximum diameters of roughly 4.2 to 11 cm. Samples yielded roughly 3.65 to 7.5 million productive TCRbeta reads; read depth did not differ significantly between tissue types. TCRbeta repertoire sequencing, expression microarrays and whole-exome sequencing were combined in the study across five regions of each liver tumor, with adjacent normal tissue and blood also included. A total of 35 or so specimens from 5 patients, comprising about 25 tumor regions, 5 adjacent noncancerous liver tissues and 5 peripheral blood samples, were covered by TCRbeta repertoire sequencing. Technical replicate repertoires showed high reproducibility, with mean shared-clone rates about 0.88 and correlation coefficients above 0.95.

With regard to this clonotype: It lacks a known antigen. At one end the junction does not follow the germline gene, possibly because of a read error.

Taken from cysteine to phenylalanine, the CDR3 has 10 residues. The only DNA kept is the CDR3, 30 bases in frame from the first base. In the germline V gene, CDR1 corresponds to SGHAT and CDR2 to FQNNGV. What the study reported, not specific to this receptor: With just a few patients in the study, the authors point out that the findings should be validated in a larger study. Only the TCR beta chain was sequenced, which likely underestimates true repertoire diversity because unpaired alpha chains were not captured. Since the samples were bulk and unsorted, there was no way to compare CD4+ and CD8+ T cell repertoires. The top 250 clones made up a significantly larger repertoire fraction in tumors than in blood (p = 0.039). Consistent with antigen-driven expansion, pairs of tumor regions showed higher repertoire overlap (mean roughly 35%) than either tumor-adjacent pairs (about 17%) or tumor-blood pairs (about 15%).

Blood RNA was extracted from unsorted whole blood using TRIzol reagent, and germline DNA was obtained with the DNeasy Blood & Tissue kit. Chronic HBV infection was present in the patients, and the patients were treatment-naive at sampling. Before surgery, approximately 3.7 milliliters of peripheral blood were drawn into K2EDTA tubes. TCRbeta-specific cDNA was reverse-transcribed from around 0.45 ug total RNA using a constant-region primer and ProtoScript II reverse transcriptase. TCRbeta libraries were built with three nested multiplex PCR rounds, a slightly modified ARM-PCR procedure. Each of the first two PCR rounds ran for around 10 cycles using multiplex TRBV1-TRBV30 forward primers together with a Cbeta reverse primer. Sample barcodes and Illumina adapters were added in a final 25-cycle PCR with Deep VentR polymerase. Before sequencing, amplicons of 200-500 bp were gel-purified using a QIAquick gel extraction kit. TCRbeta amplicons were sequenced on an Illumina HiSeq 2500 with 250-bp paired-end reads. Per the authors' processing: Trimmomatic v0.33 was used to quality-trim the reads, and FLASH v1.2.11 was used to merge paired reads so that full CDR3 sequences could be recovered. V, D and J germline segments were assigned to the rearranged TCRbeta sequences by MiGEC v1.2.1b. VDJtools v1.0.0 computed clonotype statistics and Shannon-Wiener diversity indices. To reduce sampling bias, subsequent analyses other than the diversity analysis used only the 250 most abundant clonotypes in each sample. The public sequencing data were trimmed at Q25 with fastp and processed into clonotypes with MiXCR by TCRdb, which kept only in-frame beta chains. Rows matching on CDR3 protein sequence are summarized as one entry with the most common DNA and genes. These V and J calls derive from TCRdb rather than the authors' analysis. The sample table holds approximately 330,000 distinct CDR3 sequences, of which less than 65% were seen once. Of the sample, about 6.1% falls within the top ten clones.

The receptor chain draws on TRBV11-2 and TRBJ2-3; no D segment can be confidently identified. Sequenced input: peripheral blood. The receptor's source is a man aged 40-55 years with primary liver carcinoma and hepatitis B virus infection. The CDR3 region: CASSGDAQYF. The nucleotide sequence reads TGTGCTAGTAGTGGAGATGCGCAGTATTTT.